Below are 29 T cell receptor beta chains sequenced from a single sample in a study of T cell responses to AZD1222 COVID-19 vaccine. The assay was immunoSEQ multiplex PCR, and TCRdb's table has in-frame clones only and misses some. Here the sample spans 150,000 to 170,000 clones, about 90% being singletons. This specimen was peripheral blood, taken on day 0 of MenACWY control vaccination. These receptors all stem from an adult in good health.

V and J are TRBV10-3 and TRBJ2-3, with 7 bases identical to TRBD1. Germline-derived CDR1 and CDR2 are ENHRY and SYGVKD. V shed 6 bases and J 3 bases; nucleotides not matched to a gene: 3. The CDR3 runs to 13 residues. The CDR3 region is CAISLQGTDTQYF. The CDR3 bases are TGTGCCATCAGCCTACAGGGGACAGATACGCAGTATTTT.

The CDR3 DNA reads TGCGCCAGCAGCTTAATTGCATCCTCGGGGGACACCATATATTTT. As protein: CASSLIASSGDTIYF. The chain is built from TRBV4-1 and TRBJ1-3; D possibly corresponds to TRBD1 (5 bases). V lost 5 bases to trimming and J lost 8 bases, with 19 bases between them. This CDR3 is built from 15 residues. In germline, CDR1 is MGHRA, CDR2 YSYEKL.

There are a few counts of this clone. The chain carries TRBV2 and TRBJ1-6; D is perhaps TRBD1 (5 bases). V dropped 6 bases and J dropped 10 bases, with 16 bases sitting between them. In germline, CDR1 is SNHLY, CDR2 FYNNEI. The CDR3 totals 14 residues. The CDR3: CASRRWGGESPLHF. The CDR3 nucleotides are TGTGCCAGCAGGAGGTGGGGCGGTGAATCACCCCTCCACTTT.

This rearrangement joins TRBV14 to TRBJ1-2, with D perhaps matching TRBD1 (5 bases). The CDR3 is 14 residues long. V lost 3 bases and J 4 bases, leaving 12 bases between the germline ends. The germline V gene encodes CDR1 SGHDN and CDR2 FVKESK. CDR3 nucleotides: TGTGCCAGCAGCCAGGTCCAGGGTCTCTATGGCTACACCTTC. Protein sequence: CASSQVQGLYGYTF.

The genes are TRBV24-1 and TRBJ2-2, with a tentative D call TRBD2 (5 bases). CDR3 length equals 14 residues. Looked up from germline, CDR1 is KGHDR and CDR2 is SFDVKD. Trimming removed 0 bases at V and 6 bases at J, with 7 bases between. The CDR3 sequence is CATSDLSGPGELFF. CDR3 nucleotides: TGTGCCACCAGTGATTTGAGCGGTCCCGGGGAGCTGTTTTTT.

This clone was detected only a few times. The chain employs TRBV5-8 and TRBJ1-3; the D is unclear. Germline CDR1 SGHTS, CDR2 YDEGEE. Trimming pared 4 bases from V and 3 bases from J, leaving 26 bases between. CDR3 length: 19 amino acids. CDR3 protein: CASSPAAIPNLADGNTIYF. In DNA, the CDR3 is TGTGCCAGCAGCCCCGCGGCGATCCCAAATCTCGCGGATGGAAACACCATATATTTT.

The sample holds a few counts of this clone. The chain is built from TRBV11-3 and TRBJ2-2; D is possibly TRBD1 (6 bases). Germline V gene sequence: CDR1 SGHNT, CDR2 YENEEA. The germline V and J ends were trimmed by 2 bases and 1 base, with 8 bases remaining between them. The CDR3 is made up of 15 amino acids. As DNA, the CDR3 is TGTGCCAGCAGCTTAATACAGGGGAACACCGGGGAGCTGTTTTTT. The encoded protein is CASSLIQGNTGELFF. Full variable domain (remainder filled in from reference TRBV11-3 and TRBJ2-2): EAGVVQSPRYKIIEKKQPVAFWCNPISGHNTLYWYLQNLGQGPELLIRYENEEAVDDSQLPKDRFSAERLKGVDSTLKIQPAELGDSAVYLCASSLIQGNTGELFFGEGSRLTVL.

The chain combines TRBV5-1 with TRBJ1-1; D is undetermined. The CDR3 length is 13 residues. Germline lookup yields CDR1 SGHRS and CDR2 YFSETQ. The germline V and J ends were trimmed by 4 bases and 1 base, with 8 bases remaining between them. CDR3 coding DNA: TGCGCCAGCAGCCTGACACCGAACACTGAAGCTTTCTTT. Translating gives CASSLTPNTEAFF.

Here the CDR3 reads CASSMGGGREREKLFF. The CDR3 bases are TGTGCCAGTAGTATGGGAGGTGGCAGGGAACGTGAAAAACTGTTTTTT. The chain links TRBV19 to TRBJ1-4; D possibly corresponds to TRBD1 (5 bases). The CDR3 extends over 16 amino acids. Germline V lookup: CDR1 LNHDA, CDR2 SQIVND (reference sequence). Trimming pared 3 bases from V and 7 bases from J, leaving 18 bases between.

The V gene is TRBV28, the J gene TRBJ2-1; D tentatively fits TRBD1 or TRBD2 (5 bases each). V lost 1 base to trimming and J lost 1 base, with 11 bases between them. Germline loops: CDR1 MDHEN, CDR2 SYDVKM. The CDR3 runs 16 residues. The CDR3, as DNA: TGTGCCAGCAGTTTATCGGGGCGCCGGTCCTACAATGAGCAGTTCTTC. As protein: CASSLSGRRSYNEQFF.

This chain connects TRBV5-4 to TRBJ2-5, with D possibly TRBD1 on 5 matching bases. The V end lost 0 bases, the J end lost 4 bases, and 19 bases lay between the germline ends. The CDR3 length is 17 residues. Looked up from germline, CDR1 is SGHNT and CDR2 is YYREEE (reference sequence). The CDR3, as DNA: TGTGCCAGCAGCTTGGGAGCTGGGGCGGACGTTACAGAGACCCAGTACTTC. It codes for CASSLGAGADVTETQYF.

The chain's CDR3 is CASSLAMGQYLNYGYTF. CDR3 sequence (DNA): TGTGCCAGCAGCTTAGCCATGGGACAGTACCTTAACTATGGCTACACCTTC. V usage is TRBV7-8 and J usage is TRBJ1-2; 7 bases match TRBD1. In germline, CDR1 is SGHVS, CDR2 FQNEAQ. With 0 bases clipped from V and 1 base from J, the junction kept 8 bases outside the gene matches. The CDR3 runs to 17 residues.

CDR3 in amino acids: CASSLERNEQFF. CDR3 sequence (DNA): TGTGCCAGCAGCTTAGAACGAAATGAGCAGTTCTTC. The chain joins TRBV11-2 to TRBJ2-1; no clear D. Germline values: CDR1 SGHAT, CDR2 FQNNGV. The CDR3 runs to 12 residues. V lost 0 bases, J lost 7 bases, and 4 bases lay in between.

The chain carries TRBV29-1 and TRBJ2-1; D is perhaps TRBD2 (7 bases). CDR1 and CDR2 (germline): SQVTM, ANQGSEA. V was shortened by 5 bases and J by 8 bases, with 19 bases between the two germline ends. The CDR3 contains 14 residues. The CDR3 region has the DNA TGCAGCGTTTCTAAGGGGGGGGGCACGCATGAGCAGTTCTTC. It is translated as CSVSKGGGTHEQFF.

The chain combines TRBV27 with TRBJ2-1; the D gene could be TRBD1 or TRBD2 (5 bases each). The V and J ends lost 3 bases and 9 bases respectively, with 18 bases between them. The germline V gene encodes CDR1 MNHEY and CDR2 SMNVEV (reference sequence). The CDR3 extends over 15 amino acids. In DNA form, the CDR3 reads TGTGCCAGCAGTTTCGGGACGGATATTTTGGGTGAGCAGTTCTTC. This gives the protein CASSFGTDILGEQFF.

J is TRBJ2-7 and V is TRBV5-8; no firm D call. Germline-derived CDR1 and CDR2 are SGHTS and YDEGEE. V gave up 2 bases and J gave up 0 bases, with 9 bases separating them. The length of the CDR3 is 14 residues. CDR3 sequence reads: CASSLIGYSYEQYV. The CDR3 DNA is TGTGCCAGCAGCTTAATAGGGTACTCCTACGAGCAGTACGTC.

This sequence joins TRBV28 and TRBJ2-5, with 9 positions matching TRBD1. CDR1 and CDR2 (germline): MDHEN, SYDVKM. CDR3 length equals 13 residues. Trimming at V came to 5 bases and at J to 5 bases, leaving 3 bases not matched to a gene. CDR3 DNA: TGTGCCAGCAGTGACAGGGGGAGGGAGACCCAGTACTTC. It codes for CASSDRGRETQYF.

This clone occurred once. The chain has TRBV10-3 and TRBJ1-2; D call uncertain. CDR1 is ENHRY and CDR2 is SYGVKD in the germline V gene. The CDR3 covers 16 residues. Trimming took off 0 bases at V and 2 bases at J, with 13 bases between the two ends. The CDR3, as DNA: TGTGCCATCAGTGAGTCAACGGCAGCTGGGAACTATGGCTACACCTTC. Protein: CAISESTAAGNYGYTF.

This chain uses TRBV18 with TRBJ1-5; D is ambiguous. This CDR3 spans 15 amino acids. Germline V CDR1 and CDR2: KGHSH, LQKENI. The germline V and J ends were trimmed by 0 bases and 5 bases, with 11 bases remaining between them. This CDR3 reads CASSPPGGGDQPQHF. The CDR3 DNA is TGTGCCAGCTCACCACCGGGCGGAGGTGATCAGCCCCAGCATTTT.

This clone showed up just once. This chain joins TRBV9 and TRBJ2-1; D gene ambiguous. Germline V gene lookup returns CDR1 SGDLS and CDR2 YYNGEE. Trimming took off 4 bases at V and 8 bases at J, with 7 bases between the two ends. The length of the CDR3 is 11 residues. CDR3 residues: CASSSLYEQFF. CDR3 DNA: TGTGCCAGCAGCTCACTGTATGAGCAGTTCTTC.

The chain joins TRBV30 to TRBJ1-5, with D possibly being TRBD1 (5 bases). The CDR3 runs to 15 residues. CDR1 and CDR2 (germline): GTSNPN, SVGIG (reference sequence). Trimming took off 0 bases at V and 5 bases at J, with 14 bases between the two ends. The CDR3 reads CAWSVSRPGYQPQHF. DNA of the CDR3: TGTGCCTGGAGTGTATCCCGCCCAGGGTATCAGCCCCAGCATTTT.

CDR3 coding DNA: TGTGCCAGCTCACCGTCAAGGGATCAGCCCCAGCATTTT. Its translation is CASSPSRDQPQHF. This chain uses TRBV18 with TRBJ1-5; D unclear. V lost 3 bases and J 5 bases, leaving 8 bases between the germline ends. Germline V gives CDR1 KGHSH, CDR2 LQKENI. The CDR3 is 13 residues long. Together with reference TRBV18 and TRBJ1-5, the CDR3 gives the full variable domain: NAGVMQNPRHLVRRRGQEARLRCSPMKGHSHVYWYRQLPEEGLKFMVYLQKENIIDESGMPKERFSAEFPKEGPSILRIQQVVRGDSAAYFCASSPSRDQPQHFGDGTRLSIL.

The chain links TRBV11-2 to TRBJ2-1, with 9 bases aligning to TRBD2. The ends lost 3 bases at V and 10 bases at J; junction bases unmatched: 7. Germline-derived CDR1 and CDR2 are SGHAT and FQNNGV. The CDR3 covers 14 residues. DNA of the CDR3: TGTGCCAGCAGCTTGGGACGGGGGACTAGCGAGCAGTTCTTC. It codes for CASSLGRGTSEQFF.

The gene calls are TRBV19 and TRBJ1-6, with D possibly being TRBD1 (6 bases). The CDR3 is 14 residues long. Trimming cost V 5 bases and J 8 bases, with 13 bases left between them. Germline V lookup: CDR1 LNHDA, CDR2 SQIVND (reference sequence). The CDR3 protein is CASSVTGFDSPLHF. The CDR3 DNA is TGTGCCAGTAGTGTCACAGGGTTCGATTCACCCCTCCACTTT.

The chain carries TRBV7-8 and TRBJ2-7; 10 nucleotides agree with TRBD2. The CDR3 contains 16 residues. Germline-derived CDR1 and CDR2 are SGHVS and FQNEAQ. V trimming: 5 bases; J trimming: 3 bases; junction bases outside the gene matches: 10. Here the CDR3 reads CASSPRLASGSYEQYF. The CDR3 region has the DNA TGTGCCAGCAGCCCACGATTGGCTAGCGGGAGCTACGAGCAGTACTTC.

This chain uses TRBV13 with TRBJ2-7, with TRBD2 matching 8 bases. V lost 4 bases, J lost 6 bases, and 5 bases stayed unmatched. Germline V gives CDR1 PRHDT, CDR2 FYEKMQ (reference sequence). The CDR3 spans 13 residues. The CDR3 here is CASSSGSGGEQYV. The CDR3 bases are TGTGCCAGCAGCTCCGGGAGCGGGGGCGAGCAGTACGTC.

The genes are TRBV28 and TRBJ2-3; 8 bases align to TRBD2. The junction had 16 bases not matched to a gene; V was cut back by 5 bases and J by 6 bases. Per germline, CDR1 MDHEN and CDR2 SYDVKM. There are 17 residues in the CDR3. CDR3 region: CASSPPGGSSFTDTQYF. The DNA for the CDR3 is TGTGCCAGCAGTCCCCCGGGAGGGAGTTCTTTCACGGATACGCAGTATTTT.

The chain's CDR3 is CASSLGSASQPQHF. CDR3 sequence (DNA): TGTGCCAGCAGCTTAGGGTCAGCGAGTCAGCCCCAGCATTTT. This rearrangement joins TRBV7-9 to TRBJ1-5; D not resolved. Germline V gene lookup returns CDR1 SEHNR and CDR2 FQNEAQ (reference sequence). V was clipped by 1 base and J by 6 bases, with 10 bases between them. The CDR3 is 14 amino acids.

The table lists this clone with a count of one. V is TRBV10-2 and J is TRBJ2-7, with TRBD2 matching 8 bases. The ends lost 5 bases at V and 9 bases at J; junction bases unmatched: 9. The CDR3 has 13 residues. Germline lookup yields CDR1 WSHSY and CDR2 SAAADI. In DNA, the CDR3 is TGCGCCAGCAGTCTGGCGGGAGGCCCCTCGCAGTACTTC. As protein: CASSLAGGPSQYF.